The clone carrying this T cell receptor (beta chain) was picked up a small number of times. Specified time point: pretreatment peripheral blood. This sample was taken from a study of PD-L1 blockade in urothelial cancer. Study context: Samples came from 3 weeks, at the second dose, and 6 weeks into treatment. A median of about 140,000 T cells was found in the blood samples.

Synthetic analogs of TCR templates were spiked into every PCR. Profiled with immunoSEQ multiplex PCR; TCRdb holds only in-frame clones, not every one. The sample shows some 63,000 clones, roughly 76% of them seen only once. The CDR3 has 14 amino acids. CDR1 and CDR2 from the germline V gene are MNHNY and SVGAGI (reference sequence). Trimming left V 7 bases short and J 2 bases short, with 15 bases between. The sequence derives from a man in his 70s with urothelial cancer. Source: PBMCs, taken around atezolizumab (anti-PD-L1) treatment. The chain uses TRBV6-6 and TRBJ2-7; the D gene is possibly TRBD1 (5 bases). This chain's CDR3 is CASTQTAGTYEQYF. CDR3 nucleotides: TGTGCCAGCACCCAAACGGCAGGGACCTACGAGCAGTACTTC.